This TCR beta chain was obtained from a study of blood T cell repertoires in COVID-19. In this sample, this clone turned up once. CDR1 ENHRY and CDR2 SYGVKD come from the germline V gene. The CDR3 length is 17 residues. Trimming stripped 4 bases from V and 3 bases from J, with 18 bases between. Sequencing used immunoSEQ multiplex PCR; TCRdb keeps in-frame clones, though not all of them. Among hundreds of thousands of clones listed, around 87% were seen once. The source material was PBMCs or T cells enriched from blood (not recorded which). This TCR was sampled from a woman between 45 and 60 years old who had recovered from COVID-19. The rearrangement links TRBV10-3 to TRBJ2-2; D may be TRBD2 (7 bases). The CDR3 here is CAISASTGREDTGELFF. DNA for the CDR3: TGTGCCATCAGTGCTTCAACAGGGAGGGAAGACACCGGGGAGCTGTTTTTT.